The 22 T cell receptor beta chains below were found in one sample sequenced in a study of T cells expressing NK-cell markers. TCRdb reprocessed the 5' RACE reads and keeps a single row for each CDR3 protein, giving no DNA. This repertoire includes around 470,000 distinct CDR3 sequences. Sequenced sample: blood T cells: a sorted CD56 or NKG2C T cell subset, CD4+ or CD8+ T cells, or bulk PBMC T cells (not recorded which). These receptors were taken from a woman aged 45-59 years in good health.

The chain couples TRBV3-1 to TRBJ2-3; TCRdb proposes TRBD2, but this gene call is untestable without DNA. This CDR3 contains 15 residues. Germline CDR1 and CDR2: LGHDT and YNNKEL (reference sequence). Here the CDR3 reads CASSLRFGHTDTQYF.

CDR3 in amino acids: CSAPLSSGNTIYF. This rearrangement joins TRBV20-1 to TRBJ1-3. The CDR3 runs 13 residues. CDR1 DFQATT and CDR2 SNEGSKA come from the germline V gene (reference sequence).

V usage is TRBV29-1 and J usage is TRBJ1-2; TCRdb proposes TRBD1, but this gene call is untestable without DNA. Germline V gives CDR1 SQVTM, CDR2 ANQGSEA. CDR3 length: 14 amino acids. The CDR3 here is CSVEYPGQAYGYTF.

The gene calls are TRBV4-1 and TRBJ2-1; TCRdb selects TRBD1, and the lack of DNA leaves this call unchecked. Germline lookup yields CDR1 MGHRA and CDR2 YSYEKL. The CDR3 length is 16 residues. The CDR3 loop reads CASSLPPGQGNSEQFF.

The chain uses TRBV12-3 or TRBV12-4 and TRBJ2-3; TCRdb gives TRBD1 as the D gene, but with no DNA this cannot be confirmed. The CDR3 is 15 amino acids. The CDR3 sequence: CASSWGPGSTDTQYF.

The chain is built from TRBV28 and TRBJ1-1; the TRBD1 assignment by TCRdb is unverifiable without DNA. The CDR3 runs 14 residues. Germline-derived CDR1 and CDR2 are MDHEN and SYDVKM. The CDR3 here is CASSLPGRGTEAFF.

The V call is TRBV28, the J call TRBJ1-5; TCRdb outputs TRBD1, but without DNA this stays unchecked. The CDR3 is 15 residues long. Germline CDR1 reads MDHEN; CDR2 reads SYDVKM. The chain's CDR3 is CASKETGGSNQPQHF.

This chain links TRBV5-1 with TRBJ2-5; TCRdb indicates TRBD2, and absent DNA this call remains unverified. Per germline, CDR1 SGHRS and CDR2 YFSETQ. The CDR3 is made up of 14 amino acids. CDR3 region: CASSSPGTRVPQYF.

This sequence joins TRBV9 and TRBJ2-3. Germline V gene lookup returns CDR1 SGDLS and CDR2 YYNGEE. The CDR3 runs to 16 residues. The CDR3 protein is CASSVKGGVSTDTQYF.

The CDR3 loop is CASSELGRSSYNEQFF. The gene calls are TRBV25-1 and TRBJ2-1; TCRdb names TRBD2, which stays unverified in the absence of DNA. CDR3 length: 16 amino acids. Germline V gene sequence: CDR1 MGHDK, CDR2 SYGVNS.

This rearrangement joins TRBV6-1 to TRBJ2-3. Germline CDR1 is MNHNS and CDR2 is SASEGT. CDR3 length equals 16 residues. This CDR3 reads CASSVTASSSTDTQYF.

The chain employs TRBV29-1 and TRBJ1-2. Germline CDR1 SQVTM, CDR2 ANQGSEA. The CDR3 sequence is 11 residues long. This CDR3 is CSVEGEVGYTF.

The V call is TRBV12-3 or TRBV12-4, the J call TRBJ1-5; TCRdb selects TRBD1, and the lack of DNA leaves this call unchecked. This CDR3 region has 16 residues. The CDR3 sequence is CASTNRQGLSNQPQHF.

CDR3 sequence: CASSSRFLVPLHF. The chain is built from TRBV2 and TRBJ1-6. The germline V gene has CDR1 SNHLY and CDR2 FYNNEI. The CDR3 sequence is 13 residues long.

V gene TRBV12-3 or TRBV12-4 combines with J gene TRBJ1-2; TCRdb gives TRBD1 as the D gene, but with no DNA this cannot be confirmed. The CDR3 runs 16 residues. This chain's CDR3 is CASSSRGQGGNYGYTF.

The chain is built from TRBV29-1 and TRBJ1-1; as DNA is missing, the TRBD1 call by TCRdb cannot be tested. This CDR3 comprises 14 residues. The germline V gene encodes CDR1 SQVTM and CDR2 ANQGSEA. CDR3 region: CSPQVLSGDTEAFF.

This rearrangement joins TRBV24-1 to TRBJ2-1; the D call of TRBD2 rests on TCRdb alone, since no DNA is present to check it. CDR3 length equals 20 residues. Germline values: CDR1 KGHDR, CDR2 SFDVKD. The CDR3 spells CATSDRRVLGKASGRNEQFF.

This rearrangement joins TRBV20-1 to TRBJ2-5; TCRdb designates TRBD1, a call that cannot be tested without DNA. CDR1 DFQATT and CDR2 SNEGSKA come from the germline V gene (reference sequence). CDR3 length equals 13 residues. CDR3 region: CSAVGQDQETQYF.

The V gene is TRBV5-1, the J gene TRBJ2-7; the TCRdb D gene call, TRBD1, has no DNA to confirm it. Germline CDR1 SGHRS, CDR2 YFSETQ. The CDR3 spans 15 residues. This CDR3 is CASSLDTGGRYEQYF.

The V and J genes are TRBV4-1 and TRBJ2-7; the TCRdb D gene call, TRBD2, has no DNA to confirm it. CDR1 and CDR2 from the germline V gene are MGHRA and YSYEKL. The CDR3 has 15 amino acids. CDR3 region: CASSLGRARSYEQYF.

V gene TRBV29-1 combines with J gene TRBJ2-5. The CDR3 is 13 amino acids. Germline V gene data show CDR1 as SQVTM and CDR2 as ANQGSEA. The CDR3 is CSVELGTVRTQYF.

The V gene is TRBV5-1, the J gene TRBJ2-2. The germline V gene has CDR1 SGHRS and CDR2 YFSETQ. This CDR3 is built from 11 residues. CDR3 sequence reads: CASRATGELFF.